Included here is one TCR beta chain sequence, with context. Germline V gene sequence: CDR1 SGDLS, CDR2 YYNGEE. The CDR3 sequence is 14 residues long. The ends were cut back, 0 bases at V and 13 bases at J, with 17 bases in the middle. The data stem from a study of cytomegalovirus exposure and HLA in healthy donors. Repertoires were generated with immunoSEQ multiplex PCR, while TCRdb's copy carries only in-frame clones and drops some. The sample records about 130,000 clones, 75% to 90% being singletons. The material sequenced was PBMCs. This chain connects TRBV9 to TRBJ1-5; no clear D. This TCR was recovered from a woman aged 25 to 45 in good health and CMV-seropositive. CDR3 protein: CASSVDPGPEFQHF. In nucleotides, the CDR3 is TGTGCCAGCAGCGTAGATCCAGGCCCCGAATTTCAGCATTTT.